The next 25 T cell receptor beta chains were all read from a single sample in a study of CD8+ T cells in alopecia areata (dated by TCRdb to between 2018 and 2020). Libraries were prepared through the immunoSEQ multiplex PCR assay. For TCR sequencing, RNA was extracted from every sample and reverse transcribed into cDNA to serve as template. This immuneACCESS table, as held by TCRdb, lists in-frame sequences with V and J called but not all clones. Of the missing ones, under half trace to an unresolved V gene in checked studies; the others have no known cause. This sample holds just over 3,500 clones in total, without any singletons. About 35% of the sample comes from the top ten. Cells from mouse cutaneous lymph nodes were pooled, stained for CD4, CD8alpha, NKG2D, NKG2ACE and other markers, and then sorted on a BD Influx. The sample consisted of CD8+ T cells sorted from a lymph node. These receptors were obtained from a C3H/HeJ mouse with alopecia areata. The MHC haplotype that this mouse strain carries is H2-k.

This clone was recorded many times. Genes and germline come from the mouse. The DNA read from the CDR3 is TGCACCTGCAGTGCCTCTTCTAGGACAGGGAGGGTAGAC. Translated: CTCSASSRTGRVD. The full CDR3 reads CTCSASSRTGRVDTQYF. The chain joins TRBV1 to TRBJ2-5; 8 bases line up with TRBD1. The sequence runs out 4 residues before the end of the CDR3; the remainder is reconstructed from the germline J gene. CDR1 NSQYPW and CDR2 LRSPGD come from the germline V gene (reference sequence). There are 17 residues in the CDR3. The full variable domain, in which reference TRBV1 and TRBJ2-5 provide the parts outside the CDR3, is VTLLEQNPRWRLVPRGQAVNLRCILKNSQYPWMSWYQQDLQKQLQWLFTLRSPGDKEVKSLPGADYLATRVTDTELRLQVANMSQGRTLYCTCSASSRTGRVDTQYFGPGTRLLVL.

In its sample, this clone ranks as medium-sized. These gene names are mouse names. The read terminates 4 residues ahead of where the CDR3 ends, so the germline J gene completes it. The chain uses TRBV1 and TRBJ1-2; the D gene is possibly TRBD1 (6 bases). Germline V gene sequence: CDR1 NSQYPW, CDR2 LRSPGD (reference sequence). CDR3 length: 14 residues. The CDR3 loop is CTCSALLGGRDYTF. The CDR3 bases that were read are TGCACCTGCAGTGCTCTTCTGGGGGGGCGC. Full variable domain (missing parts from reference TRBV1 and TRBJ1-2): VTLLEQNPRWRLVPRGQAVNLRCILKNSQYPWMSWYQQDLQKQLQWLFTLRSPGDKEVKSLPGADYLATRVTDTELRLQVANMSQGRTLYCTCSALLGGRDYTFGSGTRLLVI.

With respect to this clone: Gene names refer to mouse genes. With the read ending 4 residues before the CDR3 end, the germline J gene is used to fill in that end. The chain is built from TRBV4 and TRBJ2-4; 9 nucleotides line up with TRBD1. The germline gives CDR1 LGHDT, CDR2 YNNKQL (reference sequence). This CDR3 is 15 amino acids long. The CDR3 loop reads CASSSRDREGNTLYF. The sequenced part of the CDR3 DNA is TGTGCCAGCAGCTCCCGGGACAGGGAGGGAAAC.

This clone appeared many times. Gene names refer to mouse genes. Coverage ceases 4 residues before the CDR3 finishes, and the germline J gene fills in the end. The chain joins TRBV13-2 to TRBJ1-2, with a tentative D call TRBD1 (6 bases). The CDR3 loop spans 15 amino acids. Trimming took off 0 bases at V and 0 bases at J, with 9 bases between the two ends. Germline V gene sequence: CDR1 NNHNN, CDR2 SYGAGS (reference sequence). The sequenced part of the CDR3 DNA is TGTGCCAGCGGTGATGGGCAGGGGCCAAACTCC. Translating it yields CASGDGQGPNS. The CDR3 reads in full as CASGDGQGPNSDYTF.

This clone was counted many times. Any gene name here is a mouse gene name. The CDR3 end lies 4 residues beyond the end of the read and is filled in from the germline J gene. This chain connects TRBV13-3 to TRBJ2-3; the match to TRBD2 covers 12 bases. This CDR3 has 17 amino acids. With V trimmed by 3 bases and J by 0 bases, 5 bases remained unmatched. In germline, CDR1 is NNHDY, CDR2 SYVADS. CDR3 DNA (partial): TGTGCCAGCAGTGGAGGGACTGGGGGGACTAGTGCAGAA. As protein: CASSGGTGGTSAE. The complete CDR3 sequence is CASSGGTGGTSAETLYF.

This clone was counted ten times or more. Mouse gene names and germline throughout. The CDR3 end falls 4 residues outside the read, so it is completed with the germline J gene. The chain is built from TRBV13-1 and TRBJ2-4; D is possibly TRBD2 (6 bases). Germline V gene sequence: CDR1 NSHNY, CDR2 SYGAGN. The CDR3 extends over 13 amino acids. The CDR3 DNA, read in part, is TGTGCCAGCAGTGATGGGGGGGAAAAC. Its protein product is CASSDGGEN. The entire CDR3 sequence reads CASSDGGENTLYF.

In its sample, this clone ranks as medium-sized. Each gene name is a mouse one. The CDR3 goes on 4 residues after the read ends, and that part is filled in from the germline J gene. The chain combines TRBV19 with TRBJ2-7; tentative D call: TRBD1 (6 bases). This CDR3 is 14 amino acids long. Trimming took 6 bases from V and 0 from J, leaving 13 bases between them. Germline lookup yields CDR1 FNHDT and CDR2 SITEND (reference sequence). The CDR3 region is CASTGQGPSYEQYF. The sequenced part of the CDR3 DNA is TGTGCCAGCACCGGTCAGGGGCCCTCCTAT.

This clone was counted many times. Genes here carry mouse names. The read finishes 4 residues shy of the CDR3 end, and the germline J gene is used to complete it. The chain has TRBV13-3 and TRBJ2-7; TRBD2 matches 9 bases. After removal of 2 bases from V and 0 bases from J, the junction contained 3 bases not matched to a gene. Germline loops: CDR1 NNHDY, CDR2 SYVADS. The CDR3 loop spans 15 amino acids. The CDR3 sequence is CASSEPGGDSYEQYF. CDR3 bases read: TGTGCCAGCAGTGAACCTGGGGGGGACTCCTAT.

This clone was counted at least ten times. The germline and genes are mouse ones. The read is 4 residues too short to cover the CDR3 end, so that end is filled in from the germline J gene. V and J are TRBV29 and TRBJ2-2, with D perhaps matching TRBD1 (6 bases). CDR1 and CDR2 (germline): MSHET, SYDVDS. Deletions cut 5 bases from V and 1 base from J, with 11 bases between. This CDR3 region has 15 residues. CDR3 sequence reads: CASSPRDKNTGQLYF. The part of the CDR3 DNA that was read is TGTGCTAGCAGTCCCCGGGACAAAAACACCGGG.

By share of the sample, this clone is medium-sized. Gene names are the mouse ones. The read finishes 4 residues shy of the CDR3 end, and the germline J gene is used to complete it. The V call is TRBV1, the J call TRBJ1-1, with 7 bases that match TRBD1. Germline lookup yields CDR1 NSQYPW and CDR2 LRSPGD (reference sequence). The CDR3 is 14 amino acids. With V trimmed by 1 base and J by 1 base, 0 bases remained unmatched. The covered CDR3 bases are TGCACCTGCAGTGCAGGACAGGGGAACACA. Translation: CTCSAGQGNT. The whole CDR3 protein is CTCSAGQGNTEVFF. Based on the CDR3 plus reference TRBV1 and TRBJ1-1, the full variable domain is VTLLEQNPRWRLVPRGQAVNLRCILKNSQYPWMSWYQQDLQKQLQWLFTLRSPGDKEVKSLPGADYLATRVTDTELRLQVANMSQGRTLYCTCSAGQGNTEVFFGKGTRLTVV.

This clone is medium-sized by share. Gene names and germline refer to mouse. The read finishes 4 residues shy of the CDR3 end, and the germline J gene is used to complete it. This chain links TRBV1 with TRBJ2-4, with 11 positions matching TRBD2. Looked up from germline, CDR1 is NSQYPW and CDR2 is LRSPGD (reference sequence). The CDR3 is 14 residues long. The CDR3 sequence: CTCSVGTGGNTLYF. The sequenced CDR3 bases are TGCACCTGCAGTGTAGGGACTGGGGGAAAC.

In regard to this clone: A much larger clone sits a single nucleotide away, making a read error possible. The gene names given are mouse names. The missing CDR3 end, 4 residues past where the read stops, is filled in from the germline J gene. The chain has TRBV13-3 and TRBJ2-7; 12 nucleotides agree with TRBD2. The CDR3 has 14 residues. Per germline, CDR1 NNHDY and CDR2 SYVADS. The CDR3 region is CASSPGTGGYEQYF. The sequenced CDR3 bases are TGTGCCAGCAGCCCCGGGACTGGGGGGTAT.

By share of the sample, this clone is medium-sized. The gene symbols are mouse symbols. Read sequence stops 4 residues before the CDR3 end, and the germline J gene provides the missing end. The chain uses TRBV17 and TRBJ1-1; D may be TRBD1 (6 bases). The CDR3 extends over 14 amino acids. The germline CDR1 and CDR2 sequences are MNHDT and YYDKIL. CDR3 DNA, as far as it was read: TGTGCTAGCAGTAGTATCCAGGGGTGGACA. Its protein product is CASSSIQGWT. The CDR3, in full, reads CASSSIQGWTEVFF.

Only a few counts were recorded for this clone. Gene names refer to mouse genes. CDR3 loop: CASSSPGQGYEQYF. CDR3 bases read: TGTGCCAGCAGCTCTCCGGGACAGGGCTAT. This sequence joins TRBV14 and TRBJ2-7, with 9 nucleotides matching TRBD1. The CDR3 end is not reached by the read, which stops 4 residues before it; the germline J gene fills it in. CDR1 is SGHDT and CDR2 is FRDEAV in the germline V gene. The V gene end was trimmed by 5 bases and the J gene end by 3 bases; junction bases not matched to a gene: 6. The CDR3 totals 14 residues.

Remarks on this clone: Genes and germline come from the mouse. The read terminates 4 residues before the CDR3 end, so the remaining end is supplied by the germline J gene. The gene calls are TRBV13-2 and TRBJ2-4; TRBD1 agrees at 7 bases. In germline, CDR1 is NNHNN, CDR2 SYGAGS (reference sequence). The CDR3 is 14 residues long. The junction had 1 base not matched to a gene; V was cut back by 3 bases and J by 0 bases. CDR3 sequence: CASGGGQSQNTLYF. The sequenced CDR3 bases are TGTGCCAGCGGTGGGGGACAGAGTCAAAAC.

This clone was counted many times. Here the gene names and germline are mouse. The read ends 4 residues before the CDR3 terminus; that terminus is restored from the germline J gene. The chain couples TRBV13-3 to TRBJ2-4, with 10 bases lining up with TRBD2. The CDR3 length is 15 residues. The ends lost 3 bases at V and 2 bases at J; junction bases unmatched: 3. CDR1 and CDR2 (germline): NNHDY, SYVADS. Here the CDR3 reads CASSVGLGVQNTLYF. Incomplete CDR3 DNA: TGTGCCAGCAGTGTAGGACTGGGGGTTCAAAAC. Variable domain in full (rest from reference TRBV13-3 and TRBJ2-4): EAAVTQSPRSKVAVTGGKVTLSCHQTNNHDYMYWYRQDTGHGLRLIHYSYVADSTEKGDIPDGYKASRPSQENFSLILELASLSQTAVYFCASSVGLGVQNTLYFGAGTRLSVL.

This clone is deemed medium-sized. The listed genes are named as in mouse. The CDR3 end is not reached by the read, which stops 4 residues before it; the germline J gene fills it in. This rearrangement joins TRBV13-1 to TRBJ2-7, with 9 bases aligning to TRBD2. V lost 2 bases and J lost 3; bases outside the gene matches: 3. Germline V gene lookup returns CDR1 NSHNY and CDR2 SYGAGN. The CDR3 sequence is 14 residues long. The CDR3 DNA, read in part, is TGTGCCAGCAGTGAAAGGACTGGGGTCTAT. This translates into CASSERTGVY. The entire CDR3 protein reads CASSERTGVYEQYF.

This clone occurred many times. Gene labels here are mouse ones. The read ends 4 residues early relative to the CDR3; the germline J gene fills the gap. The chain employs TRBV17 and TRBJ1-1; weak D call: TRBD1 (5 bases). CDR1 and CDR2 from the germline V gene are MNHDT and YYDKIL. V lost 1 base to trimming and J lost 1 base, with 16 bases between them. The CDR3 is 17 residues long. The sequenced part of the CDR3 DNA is TGTGCTAGCAGTAGAGTGGGGGGGGGAAGAAAAAACACA. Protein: CASSRVGGGRKNT. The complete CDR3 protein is CASSRVGGGRKNTEVFF.

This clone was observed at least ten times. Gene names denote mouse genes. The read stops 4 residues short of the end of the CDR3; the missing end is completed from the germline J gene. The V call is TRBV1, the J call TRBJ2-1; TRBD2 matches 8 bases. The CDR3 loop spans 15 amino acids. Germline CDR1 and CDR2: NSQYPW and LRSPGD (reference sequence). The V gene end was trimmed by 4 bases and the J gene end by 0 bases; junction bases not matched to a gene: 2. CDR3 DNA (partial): TGCACCTGCAGTGAGACTGGGGCTAACTATGCT. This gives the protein CTCSETGANYA. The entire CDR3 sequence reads CTCSETGANYAEQFF.

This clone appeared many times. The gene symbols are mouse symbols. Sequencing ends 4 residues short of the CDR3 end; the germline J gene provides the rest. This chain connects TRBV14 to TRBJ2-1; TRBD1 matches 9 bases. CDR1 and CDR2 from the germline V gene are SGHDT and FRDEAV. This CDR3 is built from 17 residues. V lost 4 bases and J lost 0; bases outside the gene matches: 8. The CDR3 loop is CASSRGTGSYNYAEQFF. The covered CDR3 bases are TGTGCCAGCAGTCGCGGGACAGGGAGTTATAACTATGCT.

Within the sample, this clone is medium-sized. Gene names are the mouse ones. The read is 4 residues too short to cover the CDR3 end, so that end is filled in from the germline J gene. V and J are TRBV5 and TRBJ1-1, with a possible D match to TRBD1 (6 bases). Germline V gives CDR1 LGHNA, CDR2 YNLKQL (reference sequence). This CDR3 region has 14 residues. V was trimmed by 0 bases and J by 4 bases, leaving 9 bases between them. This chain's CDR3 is CASSQERGSTEVFF. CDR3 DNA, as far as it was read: TGTGCCAGCAGCCAAGAAAGGGGGAGCACA.

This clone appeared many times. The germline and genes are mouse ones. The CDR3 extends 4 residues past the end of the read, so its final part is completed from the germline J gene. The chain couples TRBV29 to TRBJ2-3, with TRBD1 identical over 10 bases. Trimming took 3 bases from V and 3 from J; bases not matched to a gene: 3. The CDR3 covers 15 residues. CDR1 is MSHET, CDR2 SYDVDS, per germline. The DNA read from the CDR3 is TGTGCTAGCAGTTTTGGGGACAGGGGAGCAGAA. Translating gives CASSFGDRGAE. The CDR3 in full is CASSFGDRGAETLYF.

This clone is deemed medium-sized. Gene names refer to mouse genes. The CDR3 DNA, read in part, is TGTGCCAGCAGTGACAGGGTGAACACA. Amino acid sequence: CASSDRVNT. The full CDR3 is CASSDRVNTEVFF. V gene TRBV13-3 combines with J gene TRBJ1-1; D is possibly TRBD1 (5 bases). The observed sequence ends 4 residues before the CDR3 terminus, with the missing tail filled in from the germline J gene. The germline V gene has CDR1 NNHDY and CDR2 SYVADS. V lost 2 bases and J 1 base, leaving 6 bases between the germline ends. CDR3 length equals 13 residues.

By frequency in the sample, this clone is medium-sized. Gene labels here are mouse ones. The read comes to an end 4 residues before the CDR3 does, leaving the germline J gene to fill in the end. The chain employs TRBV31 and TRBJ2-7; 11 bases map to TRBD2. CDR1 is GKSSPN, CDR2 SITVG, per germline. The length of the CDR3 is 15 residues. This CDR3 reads CAWSLTGGALYEQYF. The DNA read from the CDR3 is TGTGCCTGGAGTCTCACTGGGGGGGCCCTTTAT.

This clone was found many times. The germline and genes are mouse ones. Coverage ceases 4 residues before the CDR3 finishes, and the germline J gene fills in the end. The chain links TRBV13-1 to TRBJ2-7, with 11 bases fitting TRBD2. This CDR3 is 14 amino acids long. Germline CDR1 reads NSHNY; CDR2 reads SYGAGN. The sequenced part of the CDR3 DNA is TGTGCCAGCAGTGAGACTGGGGGGGTATAT. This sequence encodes CASSETGGVY. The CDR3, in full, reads CASSETGGVYEQYF.